This T cell receptor (beta chain) originates from a study of T cells in Graves' hyperthyroidism and ophthalmopathy. General study points: Researchers report that a 13 V-J model separated ophthalmopathy from stable hyperthyroidism. Most thyroid clonotypes that were expanded above 0.001 also turned up in blood.

The CDR3 sequence is 14 residues long. Trimming removed 3 bases at V and 6 bases at J, with 11 bases between. Germline V gives CDR1 KGHDR, CDR2 SFDVKD. Details on this clonotype: What it binds is not known.

Amplified TCR beta CDR3 regions derived from RNA transcripts. When the TCR CDR3 underwent first-round RT-PCR, the HTBI primer set was used. Each CDR3 protein gets one entry after TCRdb re-called the multiplex PCR reads with MiXCR. The data show 300,000 to 350,000 distinct CDR3 sequences, 20% to 25% seen once. Uncontrolled infections, other autoimmune diseases, pregnancy or lactation led to exclusion of patients. Together with thyroid ultrasound, orbital computed tomography, serum thyroxine and TRAb, clinical symptoms were used for diagnoses. J is TRBJ1-5 and V is TRBV24-1; TRBD1 might be the D (6 bases). This sequence was found in a woman aged 45-65 years with Graves' hyperthyroidism. Material: blood. CDR3 DNA: TGTGCCACCAGTGATGGGACACCGGGTCAGCCCCAGCATTTT. Its translation: CATSDGTPGQPQHF.